This TCR beta chain came from a study of blood T cell repertoires in COVID-19. Study-wide background: Spain, Italy and the United States supplied samples that represented acute and convalescent COVID-19.

Repertoires were generated with immunoSEQ multiplex PCR, while TCRdb's copy carries only in-frame clones and drops some. Here the sample spans 150,000 to 200,000 clones, 70% to 85% being singletons. Trimming took 4 bases from V and 2 from J; bases not matched to a gene: 11. This CDR3 region has 17 residues. CDR1 is SGHRS, CDR2 YFSETQ, per germline. The sequencing input was peripheral blood. This TCR came from a human donor in a cohort sampled during active COVID-19. J is TRBJ2-7 and V is TRBV5-1; 11 bases fit TRBD2. The CDR3: CASSRKTSGEPTYEQYF. CDR3 DNA sequence: TGCGCCAGCAGCCGCAAGACTAGCGGGGAGCCAACCTACGAGCAGTACTTC.